Listed here are 28 T cell receptor beta chains from one sample, sequenced in a study of CD8+ T cells in alopecia areata. Reverse transcribed after extraction, RNA yielded cDNA as the sequencing template. The table came from immunoSEQ multiplex PCR; TCRdb's copy has only in-frame clones and leaves some out. Of about 120,000 clones in the sample, over 60% are singletons; the top ten hold 2.8%. The specimen was CD4+ T cells sorted from blood. These TCRs come from a human donor in good health.

This clone has just a few counts. This chain connects TRBV9 to TRBJ2-3, with TRBD2 matching over 7 bases. Trimming cost V 3 bases and J 6 bases; bases outside gene matches: 7. The CDR3 is made up of 14 amino acids. In germline, CDR1 is SGDLS, CDR2 YYNGEE. The DNA for the CDR3 is TGTGCCAGCAGCGGACTAGCCTTTAGTGATACGCAGTATTTT. This gives the protein CASSGLAFSDTQYF.

V gene TRBV29-1 combines with J gene TRBJ1-2; D call uncertain. Per the germline V gene, CDR1 is SQVTM and CDR2 is ANQGSEA. V lost 6 bases, J lost 6 bases, and 11 bases lay in between. The CDR3 is made up of 11 amino acids. The CDR3 sequence is CSVDWGDGYTF. The CDR3 nucleotides read TGCAGCGTGGACTGGGGTGATGGCTACACCTTC.

The rearrangement links TRBV5-6 to TRBJ2-5, with 10 bases matching TRBD1. This CDR3 is 15 amino acids long. Germline V gene lookup returns CDR1 SGHDT and CDR2 YYEEEE. The V segment lost 5 bases and the J segment 6 bases; nucleotides outside the gene matches: 10. As DNA, the CDR3 is TGTGCCAGCAGGCCCGACAGGGGGCGCGAGAAGACCCAGTACTTC. This codes for CASRPDRGREKTQYF.

The chain uses TRBV19 and TRBJ1-5; D not resolved. The germline CDR1 and CDR2 sequences are LNHDA and SQIVND (reference sequence). This CDR3 is 17 amino acids long. The ends were cut back, 6 bases at V and 4 bases at J, with 22 bases in the middle. CDR3 region: CASSINIRGPLNQPQHF. The CDR3 DNA follows: TGTGCCAGTAGCATTAATATCCGTGGCCCCTTAAATCAGCCCCAGCATTTT.

CDR3 region: CAARGMAEAFF. The DNA for the CDR3 is TGTGCCGCCAGGGGAATGGCTGAAGCTTTCTTT. The gene calls are TRBV6-5 and TRBJ1-1; TRBD1 might be the D (6 bases). Per germline, CDR1 MNHEY and CDR2 SVGAGI. The length of the CDR3 is 11 residues. The V end lost 11 bases, the J end lost 6 bases, and 13 bases lay between the germline ends.

The chain couples TRBV29-1 to TRBJ2-4; tentative D call: TRBD2 (5 bases). The ends were cut back, 4 bases at V and 0 bases at J, with 13 bases in the middle. In germline, CDR1 is SQVTM, CDR2 ANQGSEA. The CDR3 runs 15 residues. The CDR3: CSVGGVSLAKNIQYF. DNA for the CDR3: TGCAGCGTTGGGGGAGTCAGCCTAGCCAAAAACATTCAGTACTTC.

The V call is TRBV7-8, the J call TRBJ1-2; TRBD1 agrees at 7 bases. V shed 0 bases, J shed 6 bases, and the junction held 7 bases outside the gene matches. The CDR3 sequence is 15 residues long. Germline loops: CDR1 SGHVS, CDR2 FQNEAQ. CDR3 bases: TGTGCCAGCAGCTTAGCGGTGACAGGGTTGAATGGCTACACCTTC. This sequence encodes CASSLAVTGLNGYTF.

The chain is built from TRBV2 and TRBJ1-5, with D perhaps TRBD1 (5 bases). The CDR3 covers 13 residues. In germline, CDR1 is SNHLY, CDR2 FYNNEI. Deletions cut 6 bases from V and 5 bases from J, with 11 bases between. CDR3: CASSVQGDQPQHF. The CDR3 DNA sequence: TGTGCCAGCAGCGTCCAGGGCGATCAGCCCCAGCATTTT.

The J gene is TRBJ2-7, the V gene TRBV30; 8 bases align to TRBD1. Germline V gives CDR1 GTSNPN, CDR2 SVGIG (reference sequence). This CDR3 has 16 amino acids. The ends lost 2 bases at V and 0 bases at J; junction bases unmatched: 9. CDR3 amino acids: CAWSSSDRAFSYEQYF. DNA for the CDR3: TGTGCCTGGAGTTCATCGGACAGGGCGTTCTCCTACGAGCAGTACTTC.

The gene calls are TRBV5-1 and TRBJ1-6; D is uncertain. Trimming cost V 0 bases and J 9 bases, with 19 bases left between them. The germline V gene has CDR1 SGHRS and CDR2 YFSETQ. The CDR3 is 17 amino acids. The CDR3 sequence is CASSLEGLAINISPLHF. CDR3 nucleotide sequence: TGCGCCAGCAGCTTGGAAGGGTTGGCCATTAATATTTCACCCCTCCACTTT.

This rearrangement joins TRBV30 to TRBJ1-1, with D hard to call. The length of the CDR3 is 13 residues. The V and J ends lost 0 bases and 6 bases respectively, with 11 bases between them. CDR1 and CDR2 from the germline V gene are GTSNPN and SVGIG (reference sequence). CDR3 sequence (DNA): TGTGCCTGGAGTGTACGGACGGGCGCTGAAGCTTTCTTT. Translated, it gives CAWSVRTGAEAFF.

J is TRBJ1-1 and V is TRBV6-5, with D possibly being TRBD1 (6 bases). The germline gives CDR1 MNHEY, CDR2 SVGAGI. This CDR3 comprises 16 residues. The V gene lost 0 bases and the J gene lost 4 bases, with 15 bases spanning the gap. The chain's CDR3 is CASSYSRGQGGTEAFF. The CDR3 bases are TGTGCCAGCAGTTACTCGAGAGGGCAAGGGGGCACTGAAGCTTTCTTT.

The rearrangement links TRBV30 to TRBJ2-1; D not resolved. Germline V gene lookup returns CDR1 GTSNPN and CDR2 SVGIG (reference sequence). V lost 3 bases and J lost 0, with 6 bases in between. The length of the CDR3 is 13 residues. The CDR3 reads CAWSQSSYNEQFF. Here the CDR3 DNA reads TGTGCCTGGAGCCAGTCCTCCTACAATGAGCAGTTCTTC.

This clone was counted a few times. This sequence joins TRBV6-6 and TRBJ2-7; D is perhaps TRBD2 (5 bases). Trimming took off 5 bases at V and 3 bases at J, with 11 bases between the two ends. Germline V CDR1 and CDR2: MNHNY, SVGAGI (reference sequence). This CDR3 region has 13 residues. The CDR3 DNA is TGTGCCAGCAGTCCCCGGGGTTTCTACGAGCAGTACTTC. As protein: CASSPRGFYEQYF.

The rearrangement uses TRBV7-6 and TRBJ2-5, with TRBD2 matching over 7 bases. The CDR3 has 15 amino acids. V trimming: 4 bases; J trimming: 4 bases; junction bases outside the gene matches: 9. Germline V gene sequence: CDR1 SGHVS, CDR2 FNYEAQ. CDR3 nucleotides: TGTGCCAGCAGCTCACGCTCCAGGGAGGGAGAGACCCAGTACTTC. It is translated as CASSSRSREGETQYF.

This clone was counted a few times. The rearrangement uses TRBV7-2 and TRBJ2-3; possible D gene TRBD2, 5 bases. The V and J ends lost 2 bases and 1 base respectively, with 10 bases between them. Germline V gene sequence: CDR1 SGHTA, CDR2 FQGNSA. This CDR3 has 15 amino acids. CDR3 nucleotides: TGTGCCAGCAGCTTATCTAGCTGGGGCACAGATACGCAGTATTTT. Its protein product is CASSLSSWGTDTQYF.

This clone appeared a few times. J is TRBJ2-7 and V is TRBV29-1; D ambiguous. This CDR3 spans 11 amino acids. Looked up from germline, CDR1 is SQVTM and CDR2 is ANQGSEA. Trimming took off 7 bases at V and 2 bases at J, with 9 bases between the two ends. This CDR3 is CSGYSAYEQYF. The CDR3 DNA reads as TGCAGCGGGTACAGTGCCTACGAGCAGTACTTC.

The CDR3 coding sequence is TGTGCCAGCAGTGACCCCAAGTATGGAGAGACCCAGTACTTC. Protein sequence: CASSDPKYGETQYF. The V gene is TRBV25-1, the J gene TRBJ2-5; D gene ambiguous. Germline CDR1 MGHDK, CDR2 SYGVNS. The V end lost 3 bases, the J end lost 4 bases, and 12 bases lay between the germline ends. The CDR3 has 14 amino acids.

J is TRBJ1-6 and V is TRBV2, with TRBD1 matching 10 bases. Looked up from germline, CDR1 is SNHLY and CDR2 is FYNNEI. This CDR3 is built from 14 residues. V lost 5 bases and J lost 11; bases outside the gene matches: 6. The CDR3 loop reads CASSRQGARTPLHF. CDR3 sequence (DNA): TGTGCCAGCAGTCGACAGGGGGCAAGGACACCCCTCCACTTT.

This chain joins TRBV4-1 and TRBJ2-1; 8 nucleotides agree with TRBD1. The V segment lost 4 bases and the J segment 6 bases; nucleotides outside the gene matches: 8. Germline CDR1 reads MGHRA; CDR2 reads YSYEKL. The CDR3 has 15 residues. The CDR3, as DNA: TGCGCCAGCAGCCTAGGGGGGACAGGAGGCAATGAGCAGTTCTTC. Protein product: CASSLGGTGGNEQFF.

The table lists this clone with a few counts. Written as DNA, the CDR3 is TGCAGCGCGACGGGACGTAAGGCAGGAGAGACCCAGTACTTC. Its protein is CSATGRKAGETQYF. The chain uses TRBV29-1 and TRBJ2-5; D possibly uses TRBD1 or TRBD2 (5 bases each). The CDR3 is 14 amino acids. Trimming took 7 bases from V and 4 from J, leaving 19 bases between them. CDR1 and CDR2 from the germline V gene are SQVTM and ANQGSEA.

The chain combines TRBV2 with TRBJ2-5; tentatively, D is TRBD1 (5 bases). Trimming stripped 6 bases from V and 2 bases from J, with 10 bases between. Germline CDR1 reads SNHLY; CDR2 reads FYNNEI. The CDR3 covers 13 residues. The CDR3 DNA reads as TGTGCCAGCAGGGACAACTCGCAAGAGACCCAGTACTTC. This translates into CASRDNSQETQYF.

This sequence joins TRBV6-5 and TRBJ2-3; D gene unclear. The germline CDR1 and CDR2 sequences are MNHEY and SVGAGI. With 7 bases removed from V and 6 bases from J, the gap between germline ends came to 8 bases. The CDR3 runs 11 residues. CDR3 in amino acids: CASIKGDTQYF. In DNA form, the CDR3 reads TGTGCCAGCATCAAAGGTGATACGCAGTATTTT.

The V call is TRBV2, the J call TRBJ2-7; 8 nucleotides match TRBD1. V lost 6 bases to trimming and J lost 6 bases; unmatched junction nucleotides: 7. In germline, CDR1 is SNHLY, CDR2 FYNNEI. The CDR3 is 13 amino acids. CDR3 amino acids: CASREQGVSEQYF. The CDR3 DNA follows: TGTGCCAGCAGAGAACAGGGGGTGAGCGAGCAGTACTTC.

The chain links TRBV7-8 to TRBJ2-5; D unresolved. V lost 5 bases and J lost 4, with 8 bases in between. Germline CDR1 is SGHVS and CDR2 is FQNEAQ. This CDR3 has 12 amino acids. CDR3 nucleotide sequence: TGTGCCAGCAGCGTAGGTGGAGAGACCCAGTACTTC. This translates into CASSVGGETQYF.

The gene calls are TRBV30 and TRBJ2-5; 8 bases line up with TRBD2. V gave up 6 bases and J gave up 7 bases; unmatched junction bases: 1. The CDR3 contains 10 residues. From germline, CDR1 is GTSNPN and CDR2 SVGIG (reference sequence). This CDR3 reads CACAGGTQYF. As DNA, the CDR3 is TGTGCCTGCGCGGGGGGGACCCAGTACTTC.

This chain joins TRBV6-5 and TRBJ2-6; D is ambiguous. CDR1 is MNHEY and CDR2 is SVGAGI in the germline V gene. The ends were cut back, 5 bases at V and 1 base at J, with 9 bases in the middle. The CDR3 is 15 amino acids. CDR3: CASSAGSSGANVLTF. In nucleotides, the CDR3 is TGTGCCAGCAGTGCCGGATCATCTGGGGCCAACGTCCTGACTTTC.

The rearrangement joins TRBV29-1 to TRBJ2-3; 11 positions match TRBD2. Germline trimming cut 5 bases from V and 2 bases from J; bases unmatched to any gene: 3. CDR1 is SQVTM, CDR2 ANQGSEA, per germline. CDR3 length equals 14 residues. This CDR3 reads CSVLTSGVTDTQYF. Here the CDR3 DNA reads TGCAGCGTTTTGACTAGCGGGGTCACAGATACGCAGTATTTT.